This TCR beta chain was recovered during a study of cytomegalovirus exposure and HLA in healthy donors. The PCR employed 60 Vbeta primers together with 13 Jbeta primers. Clones were read by immunoSEQ multiplex PCR, and TCRdb kept only the in-frame ones, dropping some. This listing includes about 55,000 clones. Trimming cost V 10 bases and J 2 bases, with 17 bases left between them. This CDR3 is 14 amino acids long. CDR1 KGHSH and CDR2 LQKENI come from the germline V gene. The rearrangement links TRBV18 to TRBJ1-1; TRBD1 might be the D (6 bases). The sample taken for sequencing was PBMCs. The sequence was collected from a man aged 45-65 years in good health and CMV-seropositive. CDR3 region: CATQLQGFNTEAFF. The DNA for the CDR3 is TGTGCCACCCAACTACAGGGTTTCAACACTGAAGCTTTCTTT. The variable domain in full, completed from reference TRBV18 and TRBJ1-1, reads NAGVMQNPRHLVRRRGQEARLRCSPMKGHSHVYWYRQLPEEGLKFMVYLQKENIIDESGMPKERFSAEFPKEGPSILRIQQVVRGDSAAYFCATQLQGFNTEAFFGQGTRLTVV.